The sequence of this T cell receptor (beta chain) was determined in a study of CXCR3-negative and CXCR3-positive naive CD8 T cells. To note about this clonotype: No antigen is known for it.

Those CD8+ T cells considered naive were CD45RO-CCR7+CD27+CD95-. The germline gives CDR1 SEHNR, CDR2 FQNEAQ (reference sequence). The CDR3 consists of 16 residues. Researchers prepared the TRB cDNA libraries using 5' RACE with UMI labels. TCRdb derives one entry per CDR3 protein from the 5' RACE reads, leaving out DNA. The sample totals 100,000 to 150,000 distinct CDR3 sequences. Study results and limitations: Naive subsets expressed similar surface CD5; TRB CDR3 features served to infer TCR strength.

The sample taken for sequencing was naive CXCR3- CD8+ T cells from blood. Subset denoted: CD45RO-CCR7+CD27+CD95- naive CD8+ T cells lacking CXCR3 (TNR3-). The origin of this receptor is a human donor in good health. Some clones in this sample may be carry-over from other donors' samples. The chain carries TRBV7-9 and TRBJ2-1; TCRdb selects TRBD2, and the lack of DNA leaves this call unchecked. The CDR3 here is CASSKGTFPQVNEQFF. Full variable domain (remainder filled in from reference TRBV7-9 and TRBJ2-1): DTGVSQNPRHKITKRGQNVTFRCDPISEHNRLYWYRQTLGQGPEFLTYFQNEAQLEKSRLLSDRFSAERPKGSFSTLEIQRTEQGDSAMYLCASSKGTFPQVNEQFFGPGTRLTVL.